The 26 T cell receptor beta chains in this list originate from one sample, sequenced in a study of cytomegalovirus exposure and HLA in healthy donors. Use of 60 Vbeta and 13 Jbeta primers characterized the PCR. Libraries were prepared by immunoSEQ multiplex PCR; TCRdb keeps only in-frame clonotypes and omits some of them. This sample contains 49,000 or so clones. Sequencing was performed on PBMCs. Source of these receptors: a man aged 35-49 years in good health and CMV-seropositive.

V is TRBV18 and J is TRBJ1-4; D is perhaps TRBD1 (6 bases). Germline CDR1 and CDR2: KGHSH and LQKENI. The ends were cut back, 5 bases at V and 7 bases at J, with 14 bases in the middle. This CDR3 has 14 amino acids. CDR3 in DNA: TGTGCCAGCTCAGAGGGGGTTGCCGGTGAAAAACTGTTTTTT. This encodes CASSEGVAGEKLFF.

V usage is TRBV7-6 and J usage is TRBJ1-6; 9 bases line up with TRBD1. The V gene end was trimmed by 8 bases and the J gene end by 8 bases; junction bases not matched to a gene: 4. CDR1 is SGHVS and CDR2 is FNYEAQ in the germline V gene. The CDR3 contains 13 residues. CDR3 amino acids: CASAGQGYSPLHF. The CDR3, as DNA: TGTGCCAGCGCTGGACAGGGGTATTCACCCCTCCACTTT.

The genes are TRBV9 and TRBJ2-1; 9 nucleotides line up with TRBD2. This CDR3 comprises 16 residues. J gave up 5 bases and V 4 bases, and 10 bases lay outside the gene matches. Germline V lookup: CDR1 SGDLS, CDR2 YYNGEE. This CDR3 reads CASSFPKAGGDNEQFF. CDR3 DNA sequence: TGTGCCAGCAGCTTCCCCAAGGCGGGGGGGGACAATGAGCAGTTCTTC. Supplemented by reference TRBV9 and TRBJ2-1, the full variable domain reads DSGVTQTPKHLITATGQRVTLRCSPRSGDLSVYWYQQSLDQGLQFLIQYYNGEERAKGNILERFSAQQFPDLHSELNLSSLELGDSALYFCASSFPKAGGDNEQFFGPGTRLTVL.

The chain combines TRBV7-2 with TRBJ1-6; D ambiguous. V was pared by 3 bases and J by 7 bases, with 13 bases between. The CDR3 is made up of 15 amino acids. Germline values: CDR1 SGHTA, CDR2 FQGNSA. The CDR3 bases are TGTGCCAGCAGCTTTCTCGGAACAGAGAATTCACCCCTCCACTTT. Translating it yields CASSFLGTENSPLHF.

The V call is TRBV6-1, the J call TRBJ2-1; D may be TRBD2 (6 bases). Germline V gene lookup returns CDR1 MNHNS and CDR2 SASEGT. The CDR3 is 15 amino acids. V was pared by 0 bases and J by 9 bases, with 15 bases between. CDR3 nucleotide sequence: TGTGCCAGCAGTGAAGCGGGACTCTCGTCGGGTGAGCAGTTCTTC. This codes for CASSEAGLSSGEQFF.

The chain uses TRBV9 and TRBJ2-5; tentative D call: TRBD1 (5 bases). V was shortened by 3 bases and J by 5 bases, with 17 bases between the two germline ends. Per the germline V gene, CDR1 is SGDLS and CDR2 is YYNGEE. The CDR3 totals 15 residues. The CDR3 DNA follows: TGTGCCAGCAGCGAATCCCCAGGGAACAGGGAGACCCAGTACTTC. Amino acid sequence: CASSESPGNRETQYF.

The chain has TRBV18 and TRBJ1-3; D is uncertain. The CDR3 extends over 15 amino acids. V lost 3 bases, J lost 3 bases, and 12 bases lay in between. Germline-derived CDR1 and CDR2 are KGHSH and LQKENI. The CDR3 DNA reads TGTGCCAGCTCACCTATCAGAGGGCTTGGAAACACCATATATTTT. This gives the protein CASSPIRGLGNTIYF.

The chain joins TRBV19 to TRBJ1-5; maybe TRBD1 (5 bases). The CDR3 runs to 15 residues. The V end lost 0 bases, the J end lost 1 base, and 7 bases lay between the germline ends. Germline CDR1 LNHDA, CDR2 SQIVND (reference sequence). As DNA, the CDR3 is TGTGCCAGTAGTATAGATTACAGGAGCAATCAGCCCCAGCATTTT. Translated: CASSIDYRSNQPQHF.

The V call is TRBV18, the J call TRBJ1-5; tentative D call: TRBD1 (6 bases). The V gene's germline CDR1 is KGHSH and CDR2 LQKENI. This CDR3 is 15 amino acids long. V dropped 3 bases and J dropped 0 bases, with 9 bases sitting between them. The DNA of the CDR3 is TGTGCCAGCTCACCGACAGGTTATAGCAATCAGCCCCAGCATTTT. Its protein product is CASSPTGYSNQPQHF.

The chain couples TRBV7-8 to TRBJ1-4; maybe TRBD1 (5 bases). Germline lookup yields CDR1 SGHVS and CDR2 FQNEAQ. V lost 3 bases and J lost 7, with 18 bases in between. The CDR3 runs 16 residues. As DNA, the CDR3 is TGTGCCAGCAGCTTTAACCTCAGGGTGTCGAGTGAAAAACTGTTTTTT. This encodes CASSFNLRVSSEKLFF.

The V gene is TRBV7-3, the J gene TRBJ2-3; 7 nucleotides align to TRBD2. Trimming cost V 2 bases and J 6 bases; bases outside gene matches: 5. The length of the CDR3 is 14 residues. Germline V gives CDR1 SGHTA, CDR2 FQGTGA. CDR3 nucleotides: TGTGCCAGCAGCTTAGGCGGGGGTCGGGATACGCAGTATTTT. Its protein is CASSLGGGRDTQYF.

This chain uses TRBV7-9 with TRBJ2-5; 7 positions match TRBD2. The DNA end favors TRBJ2-7, so the J call may be wrong. The CDR3 consists of 15 residues. The germline V gene encodes CDR1 SEHNR and CDR2 FQNEAQ (reference sequence). The DNA of the CDR3 is TGTGCCAGCAGCTCACGGGCTAGCGGATCCTACGAGCAGTACTTC. This gives the protein CASSSRASGSYEQYF.

The gene calls are TRBV5-1 and TRBJ2-7; D may be TRBD1 (6 bases). Trimming pared 2 bases from V and 7 bases from J, leaving 16 bases between. This CDR3 contains 14 residues. Germline values: CDR1 SGHRS, CDR2 YFSETQ. The CDR3 region is CASSFTGLVREQYF. The CDR3 nucleotides are TGCGCCAGCAGCTTTACAGGGCTCGTCCGGGAGCAGTACTTC.

This chain connects TRBV18 to TRBJ2-2, with a tentative D call TRBD1 (6 bases). Trimming stripped 3 bases from V and 5 bases from J, with 10 bases between. The CDR3 has 14 residues. Per the germline V gene, CDR1 is KGHSH and CDR2 is LQKENI. In nucleotides, the CDR3 is TGTGCCAGCTCACCGACAGGAGAGACCGGGGAGCTGTTTTTT. This translates into CASSPTGETGELFF. Looking up the rest from reference TRBV18 and TRBJ2-2 gives the full variable domain: NAGVMQNPRHLVRRRGQEARLRCSPMKGHSHVYWYRQLPEEGLKFMVYLQKENIIDESGMPKERFSAEFPKEGPSILRIQQVVRGDSAAYFCASSPTGETGELFFGEGSRLTVL.

The J gene is TRBJ1-2, the V gene TRBV4-2, with 7 bases matching TRBD1. The V segment lost 2 bases and the J segment 4 bases; nucleotides outside the gene matches: 1. This CDR3 region has 13 residues. Germline CDR1 and CDR2: LGHNA and YNFKEQ. Here the CDR3 DNA reads TGTGCCAGCAGCCAAACAGGGGCCTATGGCTACACCTTC. Translation: CASSQTGAYGYTF.

The gene calls are TRBV2 and TRBJ1-4; TRBD1 might be the D (5 bases). CDR1 is SNHLY, CDR2 FYNNEI, per germline. The CDR3 runs 13 residues. The ends were cut back, 6 bases at V and 5 bases at J, with 10 bases in the middle. The CDR3 sequence: CASRETENEKLFF. In DNA, the CDR3 is TGTGCCAGCAGGGAGACAGAGAATGAAAAACTGTTTTTT.

The rearrangement uses TRBV29-1 and TRBJ2-5; D possibly corresponds to TRBD2 (6 bases). V lost 1 base to trimming and J lost 6 bases, with 15 bases between them. The CDR3 runs to 14 residues. Germline V gene sequence: CDR1 SQVTM, CDR2 ANQGSEA. The CDR3 is CSVEAGAVVKTQYF. The CDR3 coding sequence is TGCAGCGTTGAAGCGGGAGCGGTAGTTAAGACCCAGTACTTC.

The V call is TRBV30, the J call TRBJ1-1, with D hard to call. In germline, CDR1 is GTSNPN, CDR2 SVGIG (reference sequence). The CDR3 is 11 residues long. V lost 5 bases, J lost 4 bases, and 8 bases lay in between. The CDR3 region is CAWGRLTEAFF. In DNA form, the CDR3 reads TGTGCCTGGGGGAGGCTCACTGAAGCTTTCTTT.

This chain uses TRBV5-6 with TRBJ2-7; D ambiguous. Germline CDR1 and CDR2: SGHDT and YYEEEE. Trimming removed 5 bases from V and 2 bases from J, with 14 bases in between. The CDR3 has 14 amino acids. The CDR3 sequence: CASRPAARPYEQYF. For the CDR3, the DNA is TGTGCCAGCAGGCCCGCGGCCAGACCCTACGAGCAGTACTTC.

This sequence joins TRBV9 and TRBJ2-7, with D unresolved. The CDR3 runs to 14 residues. The germline CDR1 and CDR2 sequences are SGDLS and YYNGEE. With 2 bases removed from V and 5 bases from J, the gap between germline ends came to 14 bases. DNA of the CDR3: TGTGCCAGCAGCGTGGCAGGTCTTTTGGACGAGCAGTACTTC. Protein sequence: CASSVAGLLDEQYF.

This sequence joins TRBV6-1 and TRBJ2-3, with 8 nucleotides matching TRBD2. The CDR3 loop spans 17 amino acids. The germline V gene encodes CDR1 MNHNS and CDR2 SASEGT. With 0 bases clipped from V and 2 bases from J, the junction kept 7 bases outside the gene matches. The CDR3 bases are TGTGCCAGCAGTGAAGCGACTGCGGGAGGCCCCACAGATACGCAGTATTTT. Translated, it gives CASSEATAGGPTDTQYF.

J is TRBJ2-5 and V is TRBV6-1; 9 bases match TRBD1. The J call may be wrong; the DNA end is better matched by TRBJ2-7. Germline assignment: CDR1 MNHNS and CDR2 SASEGT. The CDR3 length is 14 residues. The CDR3 loop reads CASSGQGPLYEQYF. In DNA form, the CDR3 reads TGTGCCAGCAGCGGACAGGGGCCCCTCTACGAGCAGTACTTC.

The chain is built from TRBV28 and TRBJ2-1; 7 bases are shared with TRBD1. CDR1 is MDHEN and CDR2 is SYDVKM in the germline V gene. The CDR3 runs 14 residues. V dropped 3 bases and J dropped 5; count of bases not matched to a gene: 4. The CDR3 nucleotides read TGTGCCAGCAGTTTCCAAGGACAGGACAATGAGCAGTTCTTC. It codes for CASSFQGQDNEQFF.

The V call is TRBV5-1, the J call TRBJ1-1, with D possibly matching TRBD1 (6 bases). The CDR3 is 15 amino acids. Germline loops: CDR1 SGHRS, CDR2 YFSETQ. V was trimmed by 3 bases and J by 0 bases, leaving 12 bases between them. The CDR3, as DNA: TGCGCCAGCAGCTCAAGGGGGATTCTGAACACTGAAGCTTTCTTT. Amino acid sequence: CASSSRGILNTEAFF.

V usage is TRBV27 and J usage is TRBJ2-7; 7 positions match TRBD2. There are 14 residues in the CDR3. Trimming took 2 bases from V and 3 from J; bases not matched to a gene: 4. Germline-derived CDR1 and CDR2 are MNHEY and SMNVEV (reference sequence). In DNA, the CDR3 is TGTGCCAGCAGTTTAGGGCGGGAGATCTACGAGCAGTACTTC. Translated: CASSLGREIYEQYF.

V is TRBV5-1 and J is TRBJ1-2; 10 nucleotides match TRBD1. V lost 4 bases to trimming and J lost 4 bases; unmatched junction nucleotides: 4. The CDR3 covers 14 residues. Germline V gene lookup returns CDR1 SGHRS and CDR2 YFSETQ. The DNA for the CDR3 is TGCGCCAGCAGCACCCGGACAGGGGGCTATGGCTACACCTTC. Protein product: CASSTRTGGYGYTF.